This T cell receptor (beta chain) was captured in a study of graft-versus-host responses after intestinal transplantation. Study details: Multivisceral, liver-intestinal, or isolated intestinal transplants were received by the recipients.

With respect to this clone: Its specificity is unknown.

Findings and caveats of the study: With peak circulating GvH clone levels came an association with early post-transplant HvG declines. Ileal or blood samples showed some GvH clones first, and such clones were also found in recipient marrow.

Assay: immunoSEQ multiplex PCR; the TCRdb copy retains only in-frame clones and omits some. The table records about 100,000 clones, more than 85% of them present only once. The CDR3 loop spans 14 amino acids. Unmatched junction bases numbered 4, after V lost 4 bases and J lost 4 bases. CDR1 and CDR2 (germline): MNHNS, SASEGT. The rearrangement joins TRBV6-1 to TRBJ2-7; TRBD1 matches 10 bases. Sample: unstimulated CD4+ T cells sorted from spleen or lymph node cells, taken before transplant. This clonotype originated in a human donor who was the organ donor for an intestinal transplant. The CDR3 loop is CASSAGTGVYEQYF. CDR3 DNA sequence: TGTGCCAGCAGTGCCGGGACAGGGGTTTACGAGCAGTACTTC.